This TCR beta chain was recovered during a study of blood T cell repertoires in COVID-19. From germline, CDR1 is MDHEN and CDR2 SYDVKM. V lost 10 bases to trimming and J lost 7 bases, with 8 bases between them. The CDR3 spans 11 residues. Measured with immunoSEQ multiplex PCR; TCRdb has only the in-frame clones, and not every one. The sample records roughly 200,000 clones, roughly 90% being singletons. This clonotype was sampled from a woman aged 40 to 49 who had recovered from COVID-19. The sequenced sample consisted of peripheral blood. The V and J genes are TRBV28 and TRBJ1-6; D not certain. The DNA of the CDR3 is TGTGCCACCACGGAGAATTCACCCCTCCACTTT. Encoded protein: CATTENSPLHF.